The source of this T cell receptor (beta chain) is a study of blood T cell repertoires in COVID-19. In this sample, this clone turned up once. Per the germline V gene, CDR1 is LNHDA and CDR2 is SQIVND (reference sequence). The CDR3 has 14 amino acids. V lost 3 bases, J lost 6 bases, and 3 bases stayed unmatched. Sequencing used immunoSEQ multiplex PCR; TCRdb keeps in-frame clones, though not all of them. The sample includes about 200,000 clones, around four fifths seen only once; the top ten take approximately 12%. The source is a man aged 35 to 55 who had recovered from COVID-19. Sample: PBMCs or T cells enriched from blood (not recorded which). The rearrangement joins TRBV19 to TRBJ1-2; 11 bases match TRBD1. CDR3 protein: CASSIGQGADGYTF. In DNA, the CDR3 is TGTGCCAGTAGTATCGGACAGGGGGCGGATGGCTACACCTTC. Supplemented by reference TRBV19 and TRBJ1-2, the full variable domain reads DGGITQSPKYLFRKEGQNVTLSCEQNLNHDAMYWYRQDPGQGLRLIYYSQIVNDFQKGDIAEGYSVSREKKESFPLTVTSAQKNPTAFYLCASSIGQGADGYTFGSGTRLTVV.